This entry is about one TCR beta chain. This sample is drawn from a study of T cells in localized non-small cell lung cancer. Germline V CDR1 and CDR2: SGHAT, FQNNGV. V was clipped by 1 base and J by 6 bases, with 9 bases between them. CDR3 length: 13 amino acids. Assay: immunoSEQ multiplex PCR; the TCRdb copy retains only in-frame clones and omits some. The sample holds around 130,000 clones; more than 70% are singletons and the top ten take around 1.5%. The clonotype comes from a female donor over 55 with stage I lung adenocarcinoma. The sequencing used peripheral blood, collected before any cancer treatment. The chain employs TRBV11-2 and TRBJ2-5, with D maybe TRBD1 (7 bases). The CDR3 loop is CASSLAGGKTQYF. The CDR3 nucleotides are TGTGCCAGCAGCTTAGCAGGGGGGAAGACCCAGTACTTC.